Shown below are 31 T cell receptor beta chains from a single sample sequenced in a study of cytomegalovirus exposure and HLA in healthy donors. 60 Vbeta and 13 Jbeta primers were used in PCR. TCRdb's table, derived via immunoSEQ multiplex PCR, lists solely in-frame clones and lacks some. The sample data list 150,000 or so clones. Sequences were obtained from PBMCs. The receptors here all came from a woman in her forties or fifties in good health and CMV-seronegative.

J is TRBJ2-3 and V is TRBV30; 9 positions agree with TRBD1. The CDR3 totals 14 residues. V lost 7 bases to trimming and J lost 4 bases; unmatched junction nucleotides: 9. Germline V gene sequence: CDR1 GTSNPN, CDR2 SVGIG (reference sequence). The CDR3 region is CASSRGQGADTQYF. CDR3 DNA sequence: TGTGCCTCTAGTAGGGGACAGGGAGCAGATACGCAGTATTTT.

Remarks on this clone: This same CDR3 is encoded by further DNA sequences in the sample. The chain uses TRBV30 and TRBJ1-1, with 7 bases identical to TRBD1. The CDR3 has 13 residues. Germline CDR1 and CDR2: GTSNPN and SVGIG (reference sequence). V trimming: 3 bases; J trimming: 0 bases; junction bases outside the gene matches: 1. The CDR3 here is CAWRGQLNTEAFF. In DNA form, the CDR3 reads TGTGCCTGGAGGGGACAGTTGAACACTGAAGCTTTCTTT. Filled out from reference TRBV30 and TRBJ1-1, the complete variable domain reads SQTIHQWPATLVQPVGSPLSLECTVEGTSNPNLYWYRQAAGRGLQLLFYSVGIGQISSEVPQNLSASRPQDRQFILSSKKLLLSDSGFYLCAWRGQLNTEAFFGQGTRLTVV.

The chain is built from TRBV5-4 and TRBJ2-1; 11 bases are a match to TRBD2. The V and J ends lost 1 base and 5 bases, in that order; junction bases with no gene match: 2. The CDR3 runs 15 residues. The germline V gene has CDR1 SGHNT and CDR2 YYREEE (reference sequence). CDR3: CASSLTSGGDNEQFF. CDR3 in DNA: TGTGCCAGCAGCTTGACTAGCGGGGGTGACAATGAGCAGTTCTTC.

The chain combines TRBV29-1 with TRBJ2-7, with a possible D match to TRBD1 (5 bases). Germline V gene lookup returns CDR1 SQVTM and CDR2 ANQGSEA. V was cut by 7 bases and J by 3 bases, with 10 bases left in between. This CDR3 contains 11 residues. CDR3 region: CSALDSYEQYF. CDR3 sequence (DNA): TGCAGCGCTCTTGACAGCTACGAGCAGTACTTC.

The chain uses TRBV2 and TRBJ1-1; D is possibly TRBD1 (6 bases). The germline V and J ends were trimmed by 6 bases and 2 bases, with 10 bases remaining between them. This CDR3 spans 13 amino acids. In germline, CDR1 is SNHLY, CDR2 FYNNEI. In DNA form, the CDR3 reads TGTGCCAGCAGGATGGACAGAAACACTGAAGCTTTCTTT. This codes for CASRMDRNTEAFF. Together with reference TRBV2 and TRBJ1-1, the CDR3 gives the full variable domain: EPEVTQTPSHQVTQMGQEVILRCVPISNHLYFYWYRQILGQKVEFLVSFYNNEISEKSEIFDDQFSVERPDGSNFTLKIRSTKLEDSAMYFCASRMDRNTEAFFGQGTRLTVV.

The chain uses TRBV4-1 and TRBJ1-5, with D possibly being TRBD1 (5 bases). Per the germline V gene, CDR1 is MGHRA and CDR2 is YSYEKL. This CDR3 has 16 amino acids. Deletions cut 2 bases from V and 1 base from J, with 12 bases between. The DNA of the CDR3 is TGCGCCAGCAGCCAACTTCCAGGGCTGAGCAATCAGCCCCAGCATTTT. Its protein is CASSQLPGLSNQPQHF.

The chain has TRBV4-1 and TRBJ2-1; TRBD2 aligns across 8 bases. The CDR3 consists of 16 residues. J was trimmed by 2 bases and V by 8 bases; bases with no gene match: 11. Germline lookup yields CDR1 MGHRA and CDR2 YSYEKL. CDR3 sequence: CASGAGTGRAYNEQFF. DNA of the CDR3: TGCGCCAGCGGGGCCGGTACCGGGAGGGCCTACAATGAGCAGTTCTTC.

CDR3 coding DNA: TGTGCCAGCAGCGTAGGCCCGAACAGGGGCTCCTACAATGAGCAGTTCTTC. This gives the protein CASSVGPNRGSYNEQFF. The chain has TRBV9 and TRBJ2-1, with TRBD1 identical over 7 bases. Trimming removed 0 bases from V and 0 bases from J; junction bases left unmatched: 6. This CDR3 is built from 17 residues. The germline CDR1 and CDR2 sequences are SGDLS and YYNGEE. Variable domain in full (rest from reference TRBV9 and TRBJ2-1): DSGVTQTPKHLITATGQRVTLRCSPRSGDLSVYWYQQSLDQGLQFLIQYYNGEERAKGNILERFSAQQFPDLHSELNLSSLELGDSALYFCASSVGPNRGSYNEQFFGPGTRLTVL.

J is TRBJ2-1 and V is TRBV28, with D perhaps matching TRBD2 (5 bases). There are 17 residues in the CDR3. Germline V gives CDR1 MDHEN, CDR2 SYDVKM. V lost 5 bases, J lost 9 bases, and 26 bases lay in between. CDR3 residues: CASSPLRRATGPGEQFF. For the CDR3, the DNA is TGTGCCAGCAGTCCCCTCCGGCGGGCCACGGGTCCCGGTGAGCAGTTCTTC.

This chain links TRBV18 with TRBJ1-1; 7 bases are a match to TRBD1. Trimming took 1 base from V and 5 from J; bases not matched to a gene: 4. The CDR3 loop spans 14 amino acids. Germline V lookup: CDR1 KGHSH, CDR2 LQKENI. The CDR3 reads CASSPRQGDTEAFF. Here the CDR3 DNA reads TGTGCCAGCTCACCACGACAGGGTGATACTGAAGCTTTCTTT.

The rearrangement links TRBV10-3 to TRBJ2-1; TRBD1 matches 7 bases. CDR3 length equals 13 residues. Germline trimming cut 10 bases from V and 5 bases from J; bases unmatched to any gene: 8. The germline gives CDR1 ENHRY, CDR2 SYGVKD. CDR3 region: CATQGDLDNEQFF. The CDR3 region has the DNA TGTGCCACCCAGGGGGACCTCGACAATGAGCAGTTCTTC.

The chain couples TRBV30 to TRBJ1-2; perhaps TRBD1 as D (6 bases). The ends were cut back, 3 bases at V and 8 bases at J, with 16 bases in the middle. From germline, CDR1 is GTSNPN and CDR2 SVGIG (reference sequence). The CDR3 sequence is 13 residues long. The CDR3 protein is CAWSPGALRGYTF. The CDR3 DNA is TGTGCCTGGAGCCCAGGGGCCCTCCGGGGCTACACCTTC. Complete variable domain (other parts from reference TRBV30 and TRBJ1-2): SQTIHQWPATLVQPVGSPLSLECTVEGTSNPNLYWYRQAAGRGLQLLFYSVGIGQISSEVPQNLSASRPQDRQFILSSKKLLLSDSGFYLCAWSPGALRGYTFGSGTRLTVV.

The chain employs TRBV7-2 and TRBJ2-2; 8 bases are a match to TRBD2. Germline values: CDR1 SGHTA, CDR2 FQGNSA. The length of the CDR3 is 16 residues. J was trimmed by 1 base and V by 3 bases; bases with no gene match: 4. The CDR3 DNA reads as TGTGCCAGCAGCTTGTTAGCGGGGATGAACACCGGGGAGCTGTTTTTT. It is translated as CASSLLAGMNTGELFF.

The chain uses TRBV4-3 and TRBJ2-2, with TRBD1 matching 9 bases. V lost 8 bases and J lost 7; bases outside the gene matches: 8. The CDR3 has 14 amino acids. Germline V gene data show CDR1 as LGHNA and CDR2 as YSLEER. CDR3 region: CASGGTGFGGELFF. Here the CDR3 DNA reads TGCGCCAGCGGCGGGACAGGGTTTGGCGGGGAGCTGTTTTTT.

This chain's CDR3 is CASSSPGSGGPNTGELFF. The CDR3 DNA reads as TGTGCCAGCAGTTCCCCCGGGAGCGGGGGGCCTAACACCGGGGAGCTGTTTTTT. This chain links TRBV28 with TRBJ2-2, with 9 bases fitting TRBD2. The trim removed 4 bases at V and 2 bases at J, leaving 11 bases unmatched. This CDR3 region has 18 residues. Looked up from germline, CDR1 is MDHEN and CDR2 is SYDVKM.

V and J are TRBV4-1 and TRBJ2-1; possible D gene TRBD2, 6 bases. The CDR3 is 13 amino acids. Germline CDR1 reads MGHRA; CDR2 reads YSYEKL. With 8 bases removed from V and 9 bases from J, the gap between germline ends came to 17 bases. CDR3: CASEFTTGGEQFF. The CDR3 region has the DNA TGCGCCAGCGAATTTACGACCGGGGGTGAGCAGTTCTTC.

This rearrangement joins TRBV19 to TRBJ1-2, with TRBD1 matching 9 bases. From germline, CDR1 is LNHDA and CDR2 SQIVND (reference sequence). The V gene end was trimmed by 9 bases and the J gene end by 8 bases; junction bases not matched to a gene: 16. The CDR3 has 15 residues. The CDR3 sequence is CASTDRGSLLGGYTF. The CDR3 region has the DNA TGTGCCAGCACGGACAGGGGTTCCCTTCTGGGCGGCTACACCTTC.

This chain joins TRBV19 and TRBJ2-7; weak D call: TRBD1 (6 bases). This CDR3 spans 14 amino acids. The germline CDR1 and CDR2 sequences are LNHDA and SQIVND (reference sequence). V was trimmed by 6 bases and J by 1 base, leaving 13 bases between them. DNA for the CDR3: TGTGCCAGTAGCCGTTCCACAGGGTCCTACGAGCAGTACTTC. Its translation: CASSRSTGSYEQYF.

The J gene is TRBJ2-7, the V gene TRBV13, with TRBD1 matching 8 bases. CDR1 is PRHDT, CDR2 FYEKMQ, per germline (reference sequence). The CDR3 has 14 amino acids. Trimming cost V 5 bases and J 6 bases; bases outside gene matches: 9. CDR3 sequence reads: CASSRRDRNVEQYF. Written as DNA, the CDR3 is TGTGCCAGCAGCCGCCGGGACAGGAATGTCGAGCAGTACTTC.

The rearrangement links TRBV7-2 to TRBJ1-4; no clear D gene. Germline CDR1 and CDR2: SGHTA and FQGNSA. CDR3 length: 13 amino acids. Trimming removed 2 bases at V and 8 bases at J, with 9 bases between. CDR3 DNA: TGTGCCAGCAGCTTAATGGGAGACGAAAAACTGTTTTTT. This translates into CASSLMGDEKLFF.

The rearrangement uses TRBV6-5 and TRBJ2-2, with 8 nucleotides matching TRBD1. This CDR3 has 14 amino acids. Per the germline V gene, CDR1 is MNHEY and CDR2 is SVGAGI. Germline trimming cut 5 bases from V and 5 bases from J; bases unmatched to any gene: 4. The CDR3 is CASSGDRITGELFF. The CDR3 DNA reads as TGTGCCAGCAGTGGGGACAGGATTACCGGGGAGCTGTTTTTT.

This rearrangement joins TRBV6-1 to TRBJ1-5; TRBD1 agrees at 10 bases. J gave up 6 bases and V 7 bases, and 9 bases lay outside the gene matches. The germline CDR1 and CDR2 sequences are MNHNS and SASEGT. This CDR3 contains 15 residues. The CDR3 coding sequence is TGTGCCAGCATGCTATGGGGACAGGGGTCTCAGCCCCAGCATTTT. This codes for CASMLWGQGSQPQHF.

The V call is TRBV5-1, the J call TRBJ2-6; the D is unclear. Germline CDR1 SGHRS, CDR2 YFSETQ. V lost 1 base and J 0 bases, leaving 8 bases between the germline ends. The CDR3 is 16 amino acids. Here the CDR3 DNA reads TGCGCCAGCAGCTTGAACAGTTACTCTGGGGCCAACGTCCTGACTTTC. Protein sequence: CASSLNSYSGANVLTF.

The DNA for the CDR3 is TGTGCCAGCAGCCGAGGGGGATTCACTGAAGCTTTCTTT. Translated, it gives CASSRGGFTEAFF. The chain couples TRBV14 to TRBJ1-1; tentatively, D is TRBD1 (6 bases). This CDR3 region has 13 residues. Germline V lookup: CDR1 SGHDN, CDR2 FVKESK. The V and J ends lost 4 bases and 4 bases respectively, with 10 bases between them.

The CDR3 coding sequence is TGCAGCGTCCTCCGGGACAGGGGTGTGGAGACCCAGTACTTC. This sequence encodes CSVLRDRGVETQYF. The chain combines TRBV29-1 with TRBJ2-5, with 10 bases aligning to TRBD1. The CDR3 sequence is 14 residues long. The germline gives CDR1 SQVTM, CDR2 ANQGSEA. Trimming took 6 bases from V and 5 from J; bases not matched to a gene: 9.

The chain employs TRBV18 and TRBJ1-5, with 9 bases matching TRBD1. The length of the CDR3 is 18 residues. The V and J ends lost 2 bases and 2 bases, in that order; junction bases with no gene match: 10. Germline CDR1 is KGHSH and CDR2 is LQKENI. CDR3 nucleotides: TGTGCCAGCTCACCAATGGCGATACAGGGGGCTGGCAATCAGCCCCAGCATTTT. Translated, it gives CASSPMAIQGAGNQPQHF.

The chain couples TRBV10-1 to TRBJ2-7; D might be TRBD1 (5 bases). This CDR3 has 16 residues. V lost 6 bases and J 5 bases, leaving 23 bases between the germline ends. CDR1 is WNHNN, CDR2 SYGVQD, per germline (reference sequence). This chain's CDR3 is CASSNRTGRKRDEQYF. The CDR3 region has the DNA TGCGCCAGCAGCAACCGAACAGGTCGAAAAAGGGACGAGCAGTACTTC.

V and J are TRBV6-1 and TRBJ2-5; the D gene is possibly TRBD2 (6 bases). Trimming stripped 4 bases from V and 2 bases from J, with 11 bases between. Germline values: CDR1 MNHNS, CDR2 SASEGT. This CDR3 has 14 residues. CDR3 nucleotides: TGTGCCAGCAGTGGACGGGGGAGGCAAGAGACCCAGTACTTC. Its translation is CASSGRGRQETQYF.

The chain has TRBV14 and TRBJ2-6; D uncertain. V was clipped by 3 bases and J by 0 bases, with 12 bases between them. CDR3 length: 17 amino acids. Germline-derived CDR1 and CDR2 are SGHDN and FVKESK. The CDR3 region is CASSQRKPSSGANVLTF. The CDR3 nucleotides are TGTGCCAGCAGCCAGAGGAAACCGTCCTCTGGGGCCAACGTCCTGACTTTC.

This sequence joins TRBV7-6 and TRBJ2-1; a possible D gene is TRBD2 (6 bases). With 0 bases removed from V and 4 bases from J, the gap between germline ends came to 7 bases. Germline CDR1 is SGHVS and CDR2 is FNYEAQ. CDR3 length: 14 residues. The CDR3 region has the DNA TGTGCCAGCAGCTTAGCGGGAGGTTACAATGAGCAGTTCTTC. It codes for CASSLAGGYNEQFF.

V and J are TRBV4-3 and TRBJ2-2; D not resolved. V shed 0 bases and J shed 5 bases, with 7 bases lying between them. The CDR3 has 14 residues. Germline V CDR1 and CDR2: LGHNA, YSLEER. CDR3 sequence (DNA): TGCGCCAGCAGCCAAGAGTCACGGACCGGGGAGCTGTTTTTT. This encodes CASSQESRTGELFF.